The 6 T cell receptor beta chains in this list originate from one sample, sequenced in a study of cytomegalovirus exposure and HLA in healthy donors. The PCR ran on 60 Vbeta and 13 Jbeta primers. Profiling relied on immunoSEQ multiplex PCR, and the TCRdb table lists in-frame clones only, not all of them. Counted here are about 170,000 clones, about 80% occurring once; the ten biggest clones make up about 2%. The sequenced material came from PBMCs. These receptor sequences come from a woman aged 25 to 45 in good health and CMV-seropositive.

The gene calls are TRBV7-9 and TRBJ1-2; D possibly corresponds to TRBD1 (6 bases). The CDR3 is 12 amino acids. V was pared by 5 bases and J by 6 bases, with 10 bases between. The V gene's germline CDR1 is SEHNR and CDR2 FQNEAQ (reference sequence). CDR3 residues: CASSTGSDGYTF. In nucleotides, the CDR3 is TGTGCCAGCAGCACAGGGAGTGATGGCTACACCTTC.

The sample holds one count of this clone. The chain employs TRBV28 and TRBJ1-2; no clear D gene. The germline gives CDR1 MDHEN, CDR2 SYDVKM. The CDR3 sequence is 11 residues long. The V and J ends lost 3 bases and 5 bases respectively, with 4 bases between them. CDR3 bases: TGTGCCAGCAGTTTGAGATATGGCTACACCTTC. As protein: CASSLRYGYTF.

The chain uses TRBV19 and TRBJ2-7; 7 nucleotides agree with TRBD2. The V and J ends lost 1 base and 0 bases, in that order; junction bases with no gene match: 3. The CDR3 spans 15 residues. Per germline, CDR1 LNHDA and CDR2 SQIVND (reference sequence). The CDR3 DNA reads TGTGCCAGTAGTATAGCGCGGGGGATCTCCTACGAGCAGTACTTC. It translates to CASSIARGISYEQYF.

This sequence joins TRBV5-4 and TRBJ1-2; the D gene is possibly TRBD1 (5 bases). The ends were cut back, 3 bases at V and 6 bases at J, with 15 bases in the middle. The V gene's germline CDR1 is SGHNT and CDR2 YYREEE (reference sequence). The CDR3 is 14 amino acids. Here the CDR3 reads CASSWDDGGDGYTF. The CDR3 DNA follows: TGTGCCAGCAGCTGGGACGACGGGGGAGATGGCTACACCTTC.

This chain joins TRBV2 and TRBJ2-2; no reliable D call. V lost 3 bases, J lost 7 bases, and 12 bases lay in between. The length of the CDR3 is 14 residues. Germline V lookup: CDR1 SNHLY, CDR2 FYNNEI. CDR3: CASSESEALGELFF. The CDR3 DNA sequence: TGTGCCAGCAGTGAGTCAGAGGCCCTCGGGGAGCTGTTTTTT.

V and J are TRBV7-9 and TRBJ1-5, with unresolved D. Between the trimmed V and J ends, which lost 1 base and 9 bases, there was a span of 13 bases. The CDR3 length is 14 residues. CDR1 SEHNR and CDR2 FQNEAQ come from the germline V gene (reference sequence). CDR3 nucleotides: TGTGCCAGCAGCTTAGGCGGAATGGGTGGGCCCCAGCATTTT. This gives the protein CASSLGGMGGPQHF.